Below are 32 T cell receptor beta chains sequenced from a single sample in a study of shared clonotypes between healthy human individuals. Selected positively for CCR7 and CD45RO-negative, naive CD8 cells excluded terminally differentiated effector memory CD45RA+ cells. The repertoire was sequenced with immunoSEQ multiplex PCR; TCRdb's copy has only in-frame clones and lacks some. This table holds around 610,000 clones, 95% to 97% found once. Input material: naive CD8+ T cells sorted from blood. The receptors originated from a woman between 25 and 40 years old in good health.

V and J are TRBV15 and TRBJ2-3, with 10 bases that match TRBD2. The CDR3 totals 19 residues. V gave up 0 bases and J gave up 4 bases; unmatched junction bases: 13. Looked up from germline, CDR1 is LNHNV and CDR2 is YYDKDF (reference sequence). In DNA form, the CDR3 reads TGTGCCACCAGCAGAGATTGGCTAGCGGGAGCCCCTGGGGCAGATACGCAGTATTTT. Amino acid sequence: CATSRDWLAGAPGADTQYF.

The rearrangement joins TRBV5-1 to TRBJ2-1; a weak D match, TRBD2 (5 bases). The CDR3 is made up of 14 amino acids. V lost 1 base, J lost 4 bases, and 9 bases lay in between. CDR1 is SGHRS, CDR2 YFSETQ, per germline. The CDR3 nucleotides read TGCGCCAGCAGCTTGAGCGGATTTTACAATGAGCAGTTCTTC. Its translation: CASSLSGFYNEQFF.

The V gene is TRBV7-8, the J gene TRBJ2-7; perhaps TRBD2 as D (5 bases). The CDR3 is 12 amino acids. V was clipped by 5 bases and J by 4 bases, with 9 bases between them. CDR1 and CDR2 (germline): SGHVS, FQNEAQ. Here the CDR3 DNA reads TGTGCCAGCAGCGTCAGCGGTTACGAGCAGTACTTC. Residues: CASSVSGYEQYF.

V usage is TRBV6-6 and J usage is TRBJ2-7; D is uncertain. The CDR3 contains 14 residues. Germline V gene data show CDR1 as MNHNY and CDR2 as SVGAGI (reference sequence). Trimming left V 0 bases short and J 4 bases short, with 10 bases between. The CDR3 DNA reads as TGTGCCAGCAGTTACTCAGGCACCCATTACGAGCAGTACTTC. Translation gives CASSYSGTHYEQYF.

The chain joins TRBV14 to TRBJ2-3; D remains unclear. The CDR3 is 15 amino acids. Trimming removed 0 bases from V and 4 bases from J, with 11 bases in between. Germline V gene sequence: CDR1 SGHDN, CDR2 FVKESK. The chain's CDR3 is CASSQEGRLADTQYF. The DNA for the CDR3 is TGTGCCAGCAGCCAAGAAGGCAGGTTGGCAGATACGCAGTATTTT. Full variable domain (missing parts from reference TRBV14 and TRBJ2-3): EAGVTQFPSHSVIEKGQTVTLRCDPISGHDNLYWYRRVMGKEIKFLLHFVKESKQDESGMPNNRFLAERTGGTYSTLKVQPAELEDSGVYFCASSQEGRLADTQYFGPGTRLTVL.

The genes are TRBV27 and TRBJ2-1, with 8 bases lining up with TRBD2. The CDR3 sequence is 16 residues long. Germline V gene sequence: CDR1 MNHEY, CDR2 SMNVEV (reference sequence). V dropped 3 bases and J dropped 2; count of bases not matched to a gene: 6. The CDR3 nucleotides are TGTGCCAGCAGTTTGTCAGCGGGAGTCCCCTACAATGAGCAGTTCTTC. Encoded protein: CASSLSAGVPYNEQFF.

V gene TRBV5-4 combines with J gene TRBJ2-1; the D call may be TRBD1 or TRBD2 (5 bases each). Germline V lookup: CDR1 SGHNT, CDR2 YYREEE (reference sequence). Between the trimmed V and J ends, which lost 0 bases and 4 bases, there was a span of 17 bases. The CDR3 is 17 residues long. CDR3 loop: CASSLEARAGPYNEQFF. As DNA, the CDR3 is TGTGCCAGCAGCTTGGAAGCGCGGGCAGGGCCTTACAATGAGCAGTTCTTC.

The chain carries TRBV6-5 and TRBJ1-1, with a weak D call TRBD1 (6 bases). The ends were cut back, 7 bases at V and 5 bases at J, with 20 bases in the middle. CDR1 and CDR2 (germline): MNHEY, SVGAGI. The CDR3 runs 15 residues. The CDR3 spells CASNRREGGLTEAFF. Here the CDR3 DNA reads TGTGCCAGCAACCGCAGGGAAGGGGGGCTGACTGAAGCTTTCTTT.

CDR3: CASSAVGGPGNTIYF. The CDR3 DNA reads TGTGCCAGCAGTGCGGTGGGGGGACCTGGAAACACCATATATTTT. V gene TRBV27 combines with J gene TRBJ1-3; weak D call: TRBD1 (5 bases). V was trimmed by 5 bases and J by 2 bases, leaving 13 bases between them. The CDR3 spans 15 residues. Germline assignment: CDR1 MNHEY and CDR2 SMNVEV (reference sequence).

The gene calls are TRBV5-6 and TRBJ2-7, with 9 bases fitting TRBD1. Germline V gene data show CDR1 as SGHDT and CDR2 as YYEEEE. The CDR3 is 14 residues long. Trimming removed 4 bases from V and 4 bases from J; junction bases left unmatched: 6. CDR3 sequence reads: CASSQTGGRYEQYF. As DNA, the CDR3 is TGTGCCAGCAGCCAAACAGGGGGCAGATACGAGCAGTACTTC.

The chain is built from TRBV23-1 and TRBJ2-5, with TRBD1 matching 10 bases. TRBV23-1 is marked as an open reading frame, function uncertain. Unmatched junction bases numbered 9, after V lost 6 bases and J lost 2 bases. The CDR3 runs to 16 residues. CDR3 sequence (DNA): TGCGCCAGCAGGAATCTCCCGGGACAGGGGCAAGAGACCCAGTACTTC. It is translated as CASRNLPGQGQETQYF.

The chain has TRBV6-6 and TRBJ2-7; D ambiguous. This CDR3 is built from 13 residues. The germline V gene has CDR1 MNHNY and CDR2 SVGAGI (reference sequence). V lost 7 bases and J lost 6, with 16 bases in between. The CDR3 sequence: CASKETPEVEQYF. The CDR3 coding sequence is TGTGCCAGCAAAGAGACACCAGAGGTCGAGCAGTACTTC.

The J gene is TRBJ2-1, the V gene TRBV6-6, with TRBD1 matching 10 bases. The CDR3 is 16 residues long. V shed 7 bases, J shed 10 bases, and the junction held 16 bases outside the gene matches. CDR1 and CDR2 from the germline V gene are MNHNY and SVGAGI (reference sequence). CDR3 DNA sequence: TGTGCCAGCACCAAAGACAGGGGGCAGGCGGGAATCGAGCAGTTCTTC. This codes for CASTKDRGQAGIEQFF.

The genes are TRBV27 and TRBJ2-2; 7 bases align to TRBD1. The CDR3 length is 15 residues. CDR1 and CDR2 from the germline V gene are MNHEY and SMNVEV (reference sequence). The V segment lost 7 bases and the J segment 7 bases; nucleotides outside the gene matches: 12. The CDR3 bases are TGTGCCAGCATAGGGGAAGGGGGCGGAAGCGGGGAGCTGTTTTTT. Translating gives CASIGEGGGSGELFF.

With regard to this clone: In the same sample, other DNA sequences code for this CDR3. The rearrangement joins TRBV10-2 to TRBJ2-1; D remains ambiguous. This CDR3 contains 13 residues. Germline values: CDR1 WSHSY, CDR2 SAAADI. Trimming took off 0 bases at V and 5 bases at J, with 5 bases between the two ends. The CDR3 nucleotides read TGCGCCAGCAGTGAGTCGTCCCACAATGAGCAGTTCTTC. As protein: CASSESSHNEQFF.

The CDR3 loop is CASSPSANTGELFF. CDR3 bases: TGTGCCAGCAGTCCCTCAGCGAACACCGGGGAGCTGTTTTTT. J is TRBJ2-2 and V is TRBV27; D remains ambiguous. The CDR3 runs to 14 residues. V was trimmed by 5 bases and J by 0 bases, leaving 7 bases between them. Germline loops: CDR1 MNHEY, CDR2 SMNVEV (reference sequence).

V and J are TRBV6-1 and TRBJ2-3, with 11 bases matching TRBD2. The CDR3 consists of 15 residues. V lost 4 bases, J lost 4 bases, and 4 bases stayed unmatched. Germline-derived CDR1 and CDR2 are MNHNS and SASEGT. This CDR3 is CASSGLAGFPDTQYF. CDR3 coding DNA: TGTGCCAGCAGTGGACTAGCGGGATTCCCAGATACGCAGTATTTT.

This chain links TRBV28 with TRBJ2-4; either TRBD1 or TRBD2 may supply D (7 bases each). The CDR3 runs to 15 residues. The ends were cut back, 6 bases at V and 7 bases at J, with 19 bases in the middle. The germline CDR1 and CDR2 sequences are MDHEN and SYDVKM. CDR3 loop: CASSPDREGVNIQYF. The CDR3 region has the DNA TGTGCCAGCAGCCCCGACAGGGAGGGAGTTAACATTCAGTACTTC.

The gene calls are TRBV6-1 and TRBJ2-7, with unresolved D. V was cut by 6 bases and J by 3 bases, with 3 bases left in between. The CDR3 loop spans 10 amino acids. Germline V lookup: CDR1 MNHNS, CDR2 SASEGT. Here the CDR3 DNA reads TGTGCCAGCAGAGTCTACGAGCAGTACTTC. It encodes CASRVYEQYF.

This sequence joins TRBV7-6 and TRBJ1-1; the match to TRBD1 covers 9 bases. The V and J ends lost 6 bases and 5 bases, in that order; junction bases with no gene match: 16. Germline CDR1 is SGHVS and CDR2 is FNYEAQ. The CDR3 covers 17 residues. Here the CDR3 reads CASSQTKGTGLGTEAFF. CDR3 DNA sequence: TGTGCCAGCAGTCAAACCAAGGGGACAGGGCTTGGGACTGAAGCTTTCTTT.

The chain recombines TRBV5-1 with TRBJ2-7; 7 bases line up with TRBD2. Germline V gene lookup returns CDR1 SGHRS and CDR2 YFSETQ. This CDR3 region has 16 residues. The trim removed 4 bases at V and 4 bases at J, leaving 14 bases unmatched. CDR3 protein: CASSTRGGEKKYEQYF. DNA for the CDR3: TGCGCCAGCAGCACACGTGGGGGGGAGAAAAAATACGAGCAGTACTTC.

The CDR3 here is CASSFSLRYEQYF. The CDR3 bases are TGTGCCAGCAGCTTTTCACTTCGCTACGAGCAGTACTTC. The V call is TRBV5-5, the J call TRBJ2-7; D is ambiguous. The CDR3 is made up of 13 amino acids. V lost 2 bases and J lost 3, with 9 bases in between. Germline CDR1 is SGHKS and CDR2 is YYEKEE (reference sequence).

This chain connects TRBV27 to TRBJ2-7; 11 positions agree with TRBD1. With 7 bases clipped from V and 4 bases from J, the junction kept 9 bases outside the gene matches. CDR1 is MNHEY and CDR2 is SMNVEV in the germline V gene (reference sequence). CDR3 length equals 15 residues. CDR3 coding DNA: TGTGCCAGCACCCTGGGGACAGGGGGATTTTACGAGCAGTACTTC. Protein product: CASTLGTGGFYEQYF.

The gene calls are TRBV6-1 and TRBJ2-7, with a weak D call TRBD2 (5 bases). V lost 3 bases and J 2 bases, leaving 14 bases between the germline ends. Germline V CDR1 and CDR2: MNHNS, SASEGT. This CDR3 has 15 residues. The CDR3 DNA reads TGTGCCAGCAGTGAGATCCCCGAGGGCACCTACGAGCAGTACTTC. This gives the protein CASSEIPEGTYEQYF.

The rearrangement joins TRBV2 to TRBJ2-5; unclear D gene. With 2 bases removed from V and 2 bases from J, the gap between germline ends came to 6 bases. The germline gives CDR1 SNHLY, CDR2 FYNNEI. CDR3 size: 13 residues. CDR3: CASSELGQETQYF. The CDR3 DNA sequence: TGTGCCAGCAGTGAACTCGGGCAAGAGACCCAGTACTTC.

This sequence joins TRBV6-1 and TRBJ1-1; TRBD1 matches at 8 bases. In germline, CDR1 is MNHNS, CDR2 SASEGT. CDR3 size: 13 residues. V lost 6 bases and J lost 3; bases outside the gene matches: 3. CDR3 DNA sequence: TGTGCCAGCAGCGACAGGGGTCACACTGAAGCTTTCTTT. Its translation is CASSDRGHTEAFF.

The chain recombines TRBV11-2 with TRBJ1-3; D ambiguous. The CDR3 spans 15 residues. Germline CDR1 is SGHAT and CDR2 is FQNNGV. V lost 1 base to trimming and J lost 3 bases, with 10 bases between them. The CDR3 spells CASSLGPGVGNTIYF. CDR3 nucleotides: TGTGCCAGCAGCTTAGGGCCTGGTGTTGGAAACACCATATATTTT.

The gene calls are TRBV6-1 and TRBJ2-1, with 7 nucleotides matching TRBD2. Trimming cost V 7 bases and J 8 bases; bases outside gene matches: 11. CDR3 length: 14 residues. Looked up from germline, CDR1 is MNHNS and CDR2 is SASEGT. The CDR3 sequence is CASTNGRFRDEQFF. In DNA form, the CDR3 reads TGTGCCAGCACGAACGGGAGGTTTAGGGATGAGCAGTTCTTC.

The chain has TRBV2 and TRBJ1-4; TRBD1 matches 10 bases. Losses at the gene ends were 5 bases for V and 3 bases for J; bases not matched to a gene: 6. This CDR3 contains 16 residues. Germline assignment: CDR1 SNHLY and CDR2 FYNNEI. The CDR3 sequence is CASSYDRGLANEKLFF. The CDR3 coding sequence is TGTGCCAGCAGTTATGACAGGGGGCTAGCTAATGAAAAACTGTTTTTT.

The gene calls are TRBV13 and TRBJ2-7, with D uncertain. Germline lookup yields CDR1 PRHDT and CDR2 FYEKMQ (reference sequence). V gave up 2 bases and J gave up 5 bases, with 13 bases separating them. The CDR3 is 14 amino acids. CDR3 in DNA: TGTGCCAGCAGCTTAAGTATCAGTAGGAACGAGCAGTACTTC. It codes for CASSLSISRNEQYF.

The chain carries TRBV19 and TRBJ1-1; no firm D call. Germline CDR1 LNHDA, CDR2 SQIVND (reference sequence). This CDR3 is 14 amino acids long. V was clipped by 7 bases and J by 4 bases, with 16 bases between them. In DNA, the CDR3 is TGTGCCAGTAAAAGAAAGGGCCTGGGCACTGAAGCTTTCTTT. It specifies CASKRKGLGTEAFF.

The gene calls are TRBV28 and TRBJ2-1, with D perhaps being TRBD1 or TRBD2 (5 bases each). This CDR3 spans 17 amino acids. V was shortened by 5 bases and J by 0 bases, with 17 bases between the two germline ends. Germline V gives CDR1 MDHEN, CDR2 SYDVKM. The CDR3 bases are TGTGCCAGCAGTGCTCCGGGACGCCTAAGCTCCTACAATGAGCAGTTCTTC. Amino acids: CASSAPGRLSSYNEQFF.